The 5 T cell receptor beta chains given below trace back to one sample, sequenced in a study of PD-1 blockade in mismatch repair-deficient tumors. Generated by immunoSEQ multiplex PCR, the TCRdb table keeps only in-frame clones and is missing some. The sample holds 15,000 to 20,000 clones, 84% seen once. Sample: PBMCs, taken before pembrolizumab treatment. The receptors derive from an adult with mismatch repair-deficient cancer.

This rearrangement joins TRBV4-3 to TRBJ2-7, with a weak D call TRBD2 (5 bases). Germline V gene sequence: CDR1 LGHNA, CDR2 YSLEER. CDR3 size: 14 residues. V was shortened by 0 bases and J by 6 bases, with 12 bases between the two germline ends. CDR3: CASSQDRGFPEQYF. The CDR3 DNA follows: TGCGCCAGCAGCCAAGATCGAGGGTTTCCCGAGCAGTACTTC.

The rearrangement joins TRBV4-3 to TRBJ1-3, with D maybe TRBD1 (6 bases). Germline lookup yields CDR1 LGHNA and CDR2 YSLEER. The V end lost 1 base, the J end lost 4 bases, and 11 bases lay between the germline ends. The CDR3 loop spans 15 amino acids. DNA of the CDR3: TGCGCCAGCAGCCAAGCGTACAGGGTCGGAAACACCATATATTTT. Translation: CASSQAYRVGNTIYF.

The chain combines TRBV14 with TRBJ1-1; D possibly corresponds to TRBD1 (6 bases). Trimming shortened V by 0 bases and J by 6 bases, and 11 bases separated the two germline ends. Germline V gives CDR1 SGHDN, CDR2 FVKESK. The length of the CDR3 is 14 residues. The CDR3 DNA follows: TGTGCCAGCAGCCAAGATGGGGGGCCCGCTGAAGCTTTCTTT. Amino acid sequence: CASSQDGGPAEAFF. Using reference TRBV14 and TRBJ1-1 for the parts outside the CDR3, the full variable domain is EAGVTQFPSHSVIEKGQTVTLRCDPISGHDNLYWYRRVMGKEIKFLLHFVKESKQDESGMPNNRFLAERTGGTYSTLKVQPAELEDSGVYFCASSQDGGPAEAFFGQGTRLTVV.

The chain couples TRBV19 to TRBJ2-5; D possibly uses TRBD1 or TRBD2 (5 bases each). The ends were cut back, 5 bases at V and 0 bases at J, with 10 bases in the middle. This CDR3 is 14 amino acids long. Germline V lookup: CDR1 LNHDA, CDR2 SQIVND (reference sequence). CDR3 nucleotides: TGTGCCAGTAGTCTCATGGGACACCAAGAGACCCAGTACTTC. This translates into CASSLMGHQETQYF.

In this sample, this clone turned up a few times. The chain is built from TRBV6-5 and TRBJ2-7; TRBD2 aligns across 13 bases. The CDR3 covers 15 residues. From germline, CDR1 is MNHEY and CDR2 SVGAGI. V trimming: 10 bases; J trimming: 4 bases; junction bases outside the gene matches: 10. CDR3 sequence reads: CANRERTSGSYEQYF. CDR3 sequence (DNA): TGTGCCAATAGGGAAAGGACTAGCGGGAGTTACGAGCAGTACTTC.